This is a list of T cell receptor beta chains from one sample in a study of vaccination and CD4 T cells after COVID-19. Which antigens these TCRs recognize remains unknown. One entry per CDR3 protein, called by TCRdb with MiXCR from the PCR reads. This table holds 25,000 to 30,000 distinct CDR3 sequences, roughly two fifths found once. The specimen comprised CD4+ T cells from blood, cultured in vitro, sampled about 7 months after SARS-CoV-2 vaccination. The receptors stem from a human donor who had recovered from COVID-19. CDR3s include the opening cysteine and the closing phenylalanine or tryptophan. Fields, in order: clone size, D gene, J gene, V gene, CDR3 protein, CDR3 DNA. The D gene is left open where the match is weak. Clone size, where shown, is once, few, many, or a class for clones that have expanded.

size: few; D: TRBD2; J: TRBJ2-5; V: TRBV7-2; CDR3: CASSSPGTRGETQYF; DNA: TGTGCCAGCAGCTCCCCTGGGACTAGGGGAGAGACCCAGTACTTC
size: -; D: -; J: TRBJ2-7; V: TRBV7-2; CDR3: CASSTDSSVSSYEQYF; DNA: TGTGCCAGCAGCACAGACTCTAGCGTAAGCTCCTACGAGCAGTACTTC
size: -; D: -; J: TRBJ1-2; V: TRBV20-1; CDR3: CSARGAHATNYGYTF; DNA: TGCAGTGCTAGAGGGGCACATGCTACTAACTATGGCTACACCTTC
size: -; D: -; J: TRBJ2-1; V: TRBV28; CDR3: CASSSSDFYNEQFF; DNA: TGTGCCAGCAGTTCCTCAGACTTCTACAATGAGCAGTTCTTC
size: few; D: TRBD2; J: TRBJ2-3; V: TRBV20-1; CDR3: CSARDGSGSFDTQYF; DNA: TGCAGTGCTAGAGACGGTAGCGGGAGCTTCGATACGCAGTATTTT
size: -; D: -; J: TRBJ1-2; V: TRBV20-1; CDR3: CSASPPGFGYTF; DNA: TGCAGTGCTAGTCCCCCAGGGTTCGGCTACACCTTC
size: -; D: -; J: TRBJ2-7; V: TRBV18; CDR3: CASSPPSAREQYF; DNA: TGTGCCAGCTCACCCCCGTCAGCTCGCGAGCAGTACTTC
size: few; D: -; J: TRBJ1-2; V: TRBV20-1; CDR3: CSAPPRYRSSYGYTF; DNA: TGCAGTGCTCCCCCCCGGTACAGGAGTAGCTATGGCTACACCTTC
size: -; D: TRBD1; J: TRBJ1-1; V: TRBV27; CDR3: CASNLITGGGGGTEAFF; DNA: TGTGCCAGCAACCTAATAACAGGGGGCGGAGGGGGAACTGAAGCTTTCTTT
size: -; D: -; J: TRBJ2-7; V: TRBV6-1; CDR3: CASSPETGLYEQYF; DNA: TGTGCCAGCAGTCCCGAGACAGGTCTTTACGAGCAGTACTTC
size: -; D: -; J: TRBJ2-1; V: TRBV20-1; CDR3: CSARARVDEQFF; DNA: TGCAGTGCCCGAGCGAGGGTCGATGAGCAGTTCTTC
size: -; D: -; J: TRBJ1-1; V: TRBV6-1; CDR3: CASRNRLTTGTEAFF; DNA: TGTGCCAGCAGGAACCGATTAACCACAGGGACTGAAGCTTTCTTT
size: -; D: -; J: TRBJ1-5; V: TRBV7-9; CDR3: CASSSLTGPGNQPQHF; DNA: TGTGCCAGCAGCTCGCTTACAGGGCCCGGCAATCAGCCCCAGCATTTT
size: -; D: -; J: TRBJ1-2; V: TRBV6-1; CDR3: CASRSRSSLYGYTF; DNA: TGTGCCAGCAGATCCCGGTCATCACTCTATGGCTACACCTTC
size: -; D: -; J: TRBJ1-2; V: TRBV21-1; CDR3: CASRDGSNYGYTF; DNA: TGTGCCAGCAGAGACGGATCTAACTATGGCTACACCTTC
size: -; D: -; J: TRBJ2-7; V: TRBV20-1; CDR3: CSARADTYEQYF; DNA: TGCAGTGCTAGAGCAGACACCTACGAGCAGTACTTC
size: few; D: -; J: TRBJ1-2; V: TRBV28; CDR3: CASSLTWTGYGYTF; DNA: TGTGCCAGCAGTTTAACCTGGACGGGCTATGGCTACACCTTC
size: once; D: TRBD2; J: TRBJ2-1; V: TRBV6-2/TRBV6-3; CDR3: CASSYPLAGGRNEQFF; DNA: TGTGCCAGCAGTTACCCTCTCGCGGGAGGTCGGAATGAGCAGTTCTTC
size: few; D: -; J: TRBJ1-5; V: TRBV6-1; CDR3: CASSTNGGYNQPQHF; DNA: TGTGCCAGCAGTACCAATGGAGGGTACAATCAGCCCCAGCATTTT
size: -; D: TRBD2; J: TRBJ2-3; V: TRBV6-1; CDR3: CASSDLGLAGGPDTQYF; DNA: TGTGCCAGCAGTGACCTGGGACTAGCGGGAGGTCCAGATACGCAGTATTTT
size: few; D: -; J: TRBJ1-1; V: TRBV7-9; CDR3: CASSSLYTEAFF; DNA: TGTGCCAGCAGCTCATTGTACACTGAAGCTTTCTTT
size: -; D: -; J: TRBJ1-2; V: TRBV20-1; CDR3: CSAIAAGYGYTF; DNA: TGCAGTGCTATTGCCGCGGGCTATGGCTACACCTTC
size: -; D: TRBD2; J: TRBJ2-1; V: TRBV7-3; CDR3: CASSSGLAGGDEQFF; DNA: TGTGCCAGCAGCTCCGGACTAGCGGGAGGAGATGAGCAGTTCTTC
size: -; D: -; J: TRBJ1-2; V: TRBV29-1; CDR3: CSVSPDYGYTF; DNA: TGCAGCGTTTCCCCAGACTATGGCTACACCTTC
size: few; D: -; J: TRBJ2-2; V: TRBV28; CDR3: CASSFPGELFF; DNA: TGTGCCAGCAGTTTCCCCGGGGAGCTGTTTTTT
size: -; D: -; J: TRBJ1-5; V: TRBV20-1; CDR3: CSATDSGNQPQHF; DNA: TGCAGTGCAACGGACAGCGGCAATCAGCCCCAGCATTTT
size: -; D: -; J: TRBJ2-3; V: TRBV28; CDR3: CASSRAGRSDTQYF; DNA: TGTGCCAGCTCGAGAGCGGGTCGCTCCGATACGCAGTATTTT
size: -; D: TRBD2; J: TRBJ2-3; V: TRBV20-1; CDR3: CSARSTSGKYTQYF; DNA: TGCAGTGCTAGGTCGACTAGCGGGAAATATACGCAGTATTTT
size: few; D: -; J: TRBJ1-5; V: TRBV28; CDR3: CASRRELSNQPQHF; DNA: TGTGCCAGCAGACGGGAGCTTAGCAATCAGCCCCAGCATTTT
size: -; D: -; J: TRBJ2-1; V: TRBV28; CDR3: CASSLSGSYNEQFF; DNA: TGTGCCAGCAGTTTGAGCGGCTCCTACAATGAGCAGTTCTTC
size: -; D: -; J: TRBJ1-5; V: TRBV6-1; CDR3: CASSTNGGYSQPQHF; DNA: TGTGCCAGCAGTACCAATGGAGGGTACAGTCAGCCCCAGCATTTT